This is a list of T cell receptor beta chains from one sample in a study of cytomegalovirus exposure and HLA in healthy donors. TCRdb keeps only in-frame clones here, not all; method: immunoSEQ multiplex PCR. This table holds some 150,000 clones, 80% found once. The sample consisted of PBMCs. The receptors shown here come from a man aged 45-60 years in good health and CMV-seronegative. Each CDR3 is given with its conserved first and last residue. The D gene is left open where the match is weak. The size field is filled for only some rows; it gives once, few, many or a size class.

J gene: TRBJ1-3; D gene: -; V gene: TRBV7-2; clone size: -; CDR3 DNA: TGTGCCAGCAGCTTGCCCCCCGGCACCATATATTTT; CDR3 protein: CASSLPPGTIYF
J gene: TRBJ2-7; D gene: TRBD2; V gene: TRBV2; clone size: -; CDR3 DNA: TGTGCCAGCAGTAGGGCTAGCGGGGCCTACGAGCAGTACTTC; CDR3 protein: CASSRASGAYEQYF
J gene: TRBJ2-7; D gene: TRBD1; V gene: TRBV19; clone size: -; CDR3 DNA: TGTGCCAGTAGTATCACAGGGGTAGCCTACGAGCAGTACTTC; CDR3 protein: CASSITGVAYEQYF
J gene: TRBJ2-6; D gene: -; V gene: TRBV5-4; clone size: -; CDR3 DNA: TGTGCCAGCAGCCCCCCGAGGGAGCGCGTCTCTGGGGCCAACGTCCTGACTTTC; CDR3 protein: CASSPPRERVSGANVLTF
J gene: TRBJ1-2; D gene: TRBD1; V gene: TRBV19; clone size: -; CDR3 DNA: TGTGCCAGTAGCAAACGGACAGGTCTAACTAACTATGGCTACACCTTC; CDR3 protein: CASSKRTGLTNYGYTF
J gene: TRBJ1-1; D gene: -; V gene: TRBV12-5; clone size: -; CDR3 DNA: TGTGCTAGTGGTTGGGGGACACCCGGACAGAACACTGAAGCTTTCTTT; CDR3 protein: CASGWGTPGQNTEAFF
J gene: TRBJ2-7; D gene: -; V gene: TRBV29-1; clone size: few; CDR3 DNA: TGCAGCGTTAGGTTCGGGGTAGCCCCCTACGAGCAGTACTTC; CDR3 protein: CSVRFGVAPYEQYF
J gene: TRBJ2-1; D gene: -; V gene: TRBV2; clone size: few; CDR3 DNA: TGTGCCAGCAGTGCCCAGGGCGCTGGGGATGAGCAGTTCTTC; CDR3 protein: CASSAQGAGDEQFF
J gene: TRBJ2-7; D gene: -; V gene: TRBV20-1; clone size: -; CDR3 DNA: TGCAGTGCTAACGGAGGGTACGAGCAGTACTTC; CDR3 protein: CSANGGYEQYF
J gene: TRBJ1-5; D gene: TRBD1; V gene: TRBV5-6; clone size: -; CDR3 DNA: TGTGCCAGCAGCTCTGGACAGGGAGGGTATCAGCCCCAGCATTTT; CDR3 protein: CASSSGQGGYQPQHF
J gene: TRBJ2-1; D gene: -; V gene: TRBV5-4; clone size: -; CDR3 DNA: TGTGCCAGCAGACGGGACACAGTAACCAATGAGCAGTTCTTC; CDR3 protein: CASRRDTVTNEQFF